This T cell receptor (beta chain) was identified in a study of blood T cell repertoires in COVID-19. At the level of the study: COVID-19 samples collected from the United States, Italy and Spain covered acute and convalescent phases. PBMCs, B-cell-depleted T cells, or T cells were the source of the cDNA or gDNA that made up the material.

Original handling: Estimates of nucleated cell counts were drawn from the amplification of reference gene primers. Some clones are missing from TCRdb's copy, which holds only in-frame ones; the method was immunoSEQ multiplex PCR. V and J calls plus clone size are reproduced from that table; the DNA served to infer D and trimming. Of 45,000 to 70,000 clones listed, less than 90% are singletons. Trimming removed 0 bases from V and 5 bases from J; junction bases left unmatched: 11. The V gene's germline CDR1 is SGHRS and CDR2 YFSETQ. CDR3 length: 18 residues. This clonotype was sampled from an elderly woman with acute or convalescent COVID-19. The sample comprised peripheral blood. The V call is TRBV5-1, the J call TRBJ1-1; 12 nucleotides agree with TRBD1. This chain's CDR3 is CASSLGLGTGGVKTEAFF. CDR3 in DNA: TGCGCCAGCAGCTTGGGACTTGGGACAGGGGGCGTAAAAACTGAAGCTTTCTTT. The complete variable domain, with remaining parts taken from reference TRBV5-1 and TRBJ1-1, reads KAGVTQTPRYLIKTRGQQVTLSCSPISGHRSVSWYQQTPGQGLQFLFEYFSETQRNKGNFPGRFSGRQFSNSRSEMNVSTLELGDSALYLCASSLGLGTGGVKTEAFFGQGTRLTVV.